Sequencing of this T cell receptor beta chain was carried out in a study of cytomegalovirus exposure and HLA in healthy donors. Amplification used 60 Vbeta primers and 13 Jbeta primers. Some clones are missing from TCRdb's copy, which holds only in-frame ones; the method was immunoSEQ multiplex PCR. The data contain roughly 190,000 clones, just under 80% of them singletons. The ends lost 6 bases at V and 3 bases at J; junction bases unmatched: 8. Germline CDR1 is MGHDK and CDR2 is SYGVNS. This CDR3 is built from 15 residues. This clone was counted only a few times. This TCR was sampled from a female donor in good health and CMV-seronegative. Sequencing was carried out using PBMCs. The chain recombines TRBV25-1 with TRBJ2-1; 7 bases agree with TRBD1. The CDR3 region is CASSTTGRLYNEQFF. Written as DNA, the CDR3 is TGTGCCAGCAGCACGACAGGGAGACTCTACAATGAGCAGTTCTTC. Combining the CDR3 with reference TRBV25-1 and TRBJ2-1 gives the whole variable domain EADIYQTPRYLVIGTGKKITLECSQTMGHDKMYWYQQDPGMELHLIHYSYGVNSTEKGDLSSESTVSRIRTEHFPLTLESARPSHTSQYLCASSTTGRLYNEQFFGPGTRLTVL.